The 9 T cell receptor beta chains in this list originate from one sample, sequenced in a study of T cells in Graves' hyperthyroidism and ophthalmopathy. There were TCR beta CDR3 regions amplified from RNA transcripts. The HTBI primer set drove a first-round RT-PCR of the TCR CDR3. TCRdb called the multiplex PCR reads again in MiXCR, with one record for every CDR3 protein. The sample yields some 420,000 distinct CDR3 sequences, roughly an eighth seen once. Sequences were obtained from blood. These receptors all come from a woman aged 18 to 35 with Graves' hyperthyroidism.

The CDR3 here is CASSLVWGKSSYNSPLHF. The CDR3 nucleotides read TGTGCCAGCAGTTTAGTTTGGGGGAAAAGCTCCTATAATTCACCCCTCCACTTT. The chain recombines TRBV12-3 or TRBV12-4 with TRBJ1-6, with D possibly matching TRBD1 (5 bases). This CDR3 is built from 18 residues. Trimming took off 1 base at V and 0 bases at J, with 13 bases between the two ends.

Many counts were recorded for this clonotype. The chain carries TRBV3-1 and TRBJ1-2; D call uncertain. The germline CDR1 and CDR2 sequences are LGHDT and YNNKEL (reference sequence). V lost 4 bases and J lost 4, with 10 bases in between. This CDR3 has 13 amino acids. CDR3 nucleotide sequence: TGTGCCAGCAGCCCGACGGGAGCCTATGGCTACACCTTC. Amino acids: CASSPTGAYGYTF.

There are many counts of this clonotype. The CDR3 DNA reads TGTGCCAGCAGGGACGTAAATACTGAAGCTTTCTTT. Amino acids: CASRDVNTEAFF. The rearrangement joins TRBV3-1 to TRBJ1-1, with D hard to call. The CDR3 extends over 12 amino acids. Germline lookup yields CDR1 LGHDT and CDR2 YNNKEL (reference sequence). The V gene lost 6 bases and the J gene lost 5 bases, with 10 bases spanning the gap.

This clonotype was detected many times. The chain couples TRBV27 to TRBJ2-3; 7 positions agree with TRBD1. The CDR3 has 16 amino acids. In germline, CDR1 is MNHEY, CDR2 SMNVEV (reference sequence). V lost 4 bases and J lost 2; bases outside the gene matches: 9. CDR3 amino acids: CASSSNDRVNTDTQYF. DNA of the CDR3: TGTGCCAGCAGTTCCAACGACAGGGTAAACACAGATACGCAGTATTTT.

This clonotype occurred many times. The V and J genes are TRBV6-2 or TRBV6-3 and TRBJ2-7; 10 bases are shared with TRBD1. Germline V gene data show CDR1 as MNHEY and CDR2 as SVGEGT. This CDR3 has 18 amino acids. Germline trimming cut 2 bases from V and 0 bases from J; bases unmatched to any gene: 10. The CDR3 region is CASSYPEAGQGVSYEQYF. CDR3 nucleotides: TGTGCCAGCAGTTACCCTGAGGCTGGACAGGGGGTCTCCTACGAGCAGTACTTC.

The V gene is TRBV7-8, the J gene TRBJ1-2; D is unresolved. In germline, CDR1 is SGHVS, CDR2 FQNEAQ. V lost 5 bases to trimming and J lost 1 base, with 14 bases between them. CDR3 size: 15 residues. The CDR3: CASSKLLTHNYGYTF. As DNA, the CDR3 is TGTGCCAGCAGCAAACTATTGACACATAACTATGGCTACACCTTC.

The chain couples TRBV5-5 to TRBJ2-2; TRBD2 is a possible D gene (5 bases). Trimming stripped 5 bases from V and 6 bases from J, with 20 bases between. Germline CDR1 and CDR2: SGHKS and YYEKEE (reference sequence). This CDR3 has 16 amino acids. The CDR3 coding sequence is TGTGCCAGCAGGCCCGGGAACCCGACCGCCCCCGGGGAGCTGTTTTTT. This translates into CASRPGNPTAPGELFF.

This clonotype was counted a few times. The chain is built from TRBV6-5 and TRBJ2-3, with TRBD2 matching over 10 bases. CDR1 and CDR2 from the germline V gene are MNHEY and SVGAGI. The CDR3 is 16 residues long. J gave up 6 bases and V 0 bases, and 6 bases lay outside the gene matches. For the CDR3, the DNA is TGTGCCAGCAGTTACTCGGCTAGCGGGAGAGTTGATACGCAGTATTTT. Residues: CASSYSASGRVDTQYF.

This clonotype was counted ten times or more. The chain is built from TRBV20-1 and TRBJ2-3, with TRBD2 matching over 13 bases. V lost 5 bases and J lost 6; bases outside the gene matches: 8. This CDR3 comprises 15 residues. Per germline, CDR1 DFQATT and CDR2 SNEGSKA (reference sequence). CDR3 loop: CSAHGLAGVGDTQYF. The CDR3 coding sequence is TGCAGTGCTCACGGACTAGCGGGAGTGGGGGATACGCAGTATTTT.